This T cell receptor beta chain is drawn from a study of blood T cell repertoires in COVID-19. The wider study: Material from acute and convalescent COVID-19 was sourced from the United States, Italy and Spain. T cells, B-cell-depleted T cells, or PBMCs provided the cDNA or gDNA that served as material.

Per the original data handling: Reference gene primer amplification in the assay estimated nucleated cell counts. Produced via immunoSEQ multiplex PCR; TCRdb's table is partial and in-frame only. The V and J calls and clone size are taken from that table; D and trimming were inferred from the DNA. The table lists tens of thousands of clones, 82% of them singletons. The origin of this receptor is a human donor in a cohort sampled during active COVID-19. The specimen was peripheral blood.

CDR3 region: CASSATSYEQYF. CDR3 bases: TGTGCCAGCAGCGCTACCTCCTACGAGCAGTACTTC. This chain links TRBV7-9 with TRBJ2-7; no clear D gene. Deletions cut 5 bases from V and 0 bases from J, with 5 bases between. The CDR3 runs 12 residues. CDR1 is SEHNR and CDR2 is FQNEAQ in the germline V gene (reference sequence).